This T cell receptor beta chain derives from a study of blood T cell repertoires in COVID-19. Sequencing was performed with immunoSEQ multiplex PCR; in TCRdb, only in-frame clones are kept and a portion is missing. The sample lists around 50,000 clones; around 92% were seen once. CDR3 length: 14 residues. The V end lost 4 bases, the J end lost 5 bases, and 12 bases lay between the germline ends. Germline values: CDR1 SGHRS, CDR2 YFSETQ. The sequence was collected from a human donor in a cohort sampled during active COVID-19. The sample comprised peripheral blood. J is TRBJ2-2 and V is TRBV5-1; D perhaps matches TRBD2 (5 bases). The DNA for the CDR3 is TGCGCCAGCAGCATACAACTAGGGACCGGGGAGCTGTTTTTT. This codes for CASSIQLGTGELFF.